This TCR beta chain was captured in a study of shared clonotypes between healthy human individuals. Terminally differentiated effector memory CD45RA+ cells were excluded by CCR7 positive selection of CD45RO-negative cells. Here immunoSEQ multiplex PCR was the method, and the copy in TCRdb shows in-frame clones only, minus some. This table holds just over 2,000,000 clones, approximately 94% found once. The specimen sequenced was naive CD8+ T cells sorted from blood. This receptor was obtained from a man younger than 30 in good health.

The DNA for the CDR3 is TGTGCCAGCAGTAACGACGGGAACCTATTTTATGGCTACACCTTC. It codes for CASSNDGNLFYGYTF. The rearrangement joins TRBV28 to TRBJ1-2; D gene ambiguous. Trimming took 5 bases from V and 5 from J, leaving 18 bases between them. Germline lookup yields CDR1 MDHEN and CDR2 SYDVKM. This CDR3 is 15 amino acids long.